This note documents a single T cell receptor (beta chain) sequence. The entry originates in a study of cytomegalovirus exposure and HLA in healthy donors. PCR was performed using 60 Vbeta and 13 Jbeta primers. Data came from immunoSEQ multiplex PCR; TCRdb stores just in-frame clones and leaves some out. The repertoire shows about 200,000 clones; the top ten hold less than 0.9%. This clonotype was sampled from a boy aged 10-17 years in good health and CMV-seronegative. The sample comprised PBMCs.

This chain's CDR3 is CASSHRTLTLNEKLFF. In DNA form, the CDR3 reads TGTGCCAGCAGCCACCGGACACTCACTCTTAATGAAAAACTGTTTTTT. The V call is TRBV11-2, the J call TRBJ1-4; TRBD1 is a possible D gene (5 bases). The CDR3 is 16 amino acids. With 5 bases removed from V and 4 bases from J, the gap between germline ends came to 17 bases. Germline V gene sequence: CDR1 SGHAT, CDR2 FQNNGV.